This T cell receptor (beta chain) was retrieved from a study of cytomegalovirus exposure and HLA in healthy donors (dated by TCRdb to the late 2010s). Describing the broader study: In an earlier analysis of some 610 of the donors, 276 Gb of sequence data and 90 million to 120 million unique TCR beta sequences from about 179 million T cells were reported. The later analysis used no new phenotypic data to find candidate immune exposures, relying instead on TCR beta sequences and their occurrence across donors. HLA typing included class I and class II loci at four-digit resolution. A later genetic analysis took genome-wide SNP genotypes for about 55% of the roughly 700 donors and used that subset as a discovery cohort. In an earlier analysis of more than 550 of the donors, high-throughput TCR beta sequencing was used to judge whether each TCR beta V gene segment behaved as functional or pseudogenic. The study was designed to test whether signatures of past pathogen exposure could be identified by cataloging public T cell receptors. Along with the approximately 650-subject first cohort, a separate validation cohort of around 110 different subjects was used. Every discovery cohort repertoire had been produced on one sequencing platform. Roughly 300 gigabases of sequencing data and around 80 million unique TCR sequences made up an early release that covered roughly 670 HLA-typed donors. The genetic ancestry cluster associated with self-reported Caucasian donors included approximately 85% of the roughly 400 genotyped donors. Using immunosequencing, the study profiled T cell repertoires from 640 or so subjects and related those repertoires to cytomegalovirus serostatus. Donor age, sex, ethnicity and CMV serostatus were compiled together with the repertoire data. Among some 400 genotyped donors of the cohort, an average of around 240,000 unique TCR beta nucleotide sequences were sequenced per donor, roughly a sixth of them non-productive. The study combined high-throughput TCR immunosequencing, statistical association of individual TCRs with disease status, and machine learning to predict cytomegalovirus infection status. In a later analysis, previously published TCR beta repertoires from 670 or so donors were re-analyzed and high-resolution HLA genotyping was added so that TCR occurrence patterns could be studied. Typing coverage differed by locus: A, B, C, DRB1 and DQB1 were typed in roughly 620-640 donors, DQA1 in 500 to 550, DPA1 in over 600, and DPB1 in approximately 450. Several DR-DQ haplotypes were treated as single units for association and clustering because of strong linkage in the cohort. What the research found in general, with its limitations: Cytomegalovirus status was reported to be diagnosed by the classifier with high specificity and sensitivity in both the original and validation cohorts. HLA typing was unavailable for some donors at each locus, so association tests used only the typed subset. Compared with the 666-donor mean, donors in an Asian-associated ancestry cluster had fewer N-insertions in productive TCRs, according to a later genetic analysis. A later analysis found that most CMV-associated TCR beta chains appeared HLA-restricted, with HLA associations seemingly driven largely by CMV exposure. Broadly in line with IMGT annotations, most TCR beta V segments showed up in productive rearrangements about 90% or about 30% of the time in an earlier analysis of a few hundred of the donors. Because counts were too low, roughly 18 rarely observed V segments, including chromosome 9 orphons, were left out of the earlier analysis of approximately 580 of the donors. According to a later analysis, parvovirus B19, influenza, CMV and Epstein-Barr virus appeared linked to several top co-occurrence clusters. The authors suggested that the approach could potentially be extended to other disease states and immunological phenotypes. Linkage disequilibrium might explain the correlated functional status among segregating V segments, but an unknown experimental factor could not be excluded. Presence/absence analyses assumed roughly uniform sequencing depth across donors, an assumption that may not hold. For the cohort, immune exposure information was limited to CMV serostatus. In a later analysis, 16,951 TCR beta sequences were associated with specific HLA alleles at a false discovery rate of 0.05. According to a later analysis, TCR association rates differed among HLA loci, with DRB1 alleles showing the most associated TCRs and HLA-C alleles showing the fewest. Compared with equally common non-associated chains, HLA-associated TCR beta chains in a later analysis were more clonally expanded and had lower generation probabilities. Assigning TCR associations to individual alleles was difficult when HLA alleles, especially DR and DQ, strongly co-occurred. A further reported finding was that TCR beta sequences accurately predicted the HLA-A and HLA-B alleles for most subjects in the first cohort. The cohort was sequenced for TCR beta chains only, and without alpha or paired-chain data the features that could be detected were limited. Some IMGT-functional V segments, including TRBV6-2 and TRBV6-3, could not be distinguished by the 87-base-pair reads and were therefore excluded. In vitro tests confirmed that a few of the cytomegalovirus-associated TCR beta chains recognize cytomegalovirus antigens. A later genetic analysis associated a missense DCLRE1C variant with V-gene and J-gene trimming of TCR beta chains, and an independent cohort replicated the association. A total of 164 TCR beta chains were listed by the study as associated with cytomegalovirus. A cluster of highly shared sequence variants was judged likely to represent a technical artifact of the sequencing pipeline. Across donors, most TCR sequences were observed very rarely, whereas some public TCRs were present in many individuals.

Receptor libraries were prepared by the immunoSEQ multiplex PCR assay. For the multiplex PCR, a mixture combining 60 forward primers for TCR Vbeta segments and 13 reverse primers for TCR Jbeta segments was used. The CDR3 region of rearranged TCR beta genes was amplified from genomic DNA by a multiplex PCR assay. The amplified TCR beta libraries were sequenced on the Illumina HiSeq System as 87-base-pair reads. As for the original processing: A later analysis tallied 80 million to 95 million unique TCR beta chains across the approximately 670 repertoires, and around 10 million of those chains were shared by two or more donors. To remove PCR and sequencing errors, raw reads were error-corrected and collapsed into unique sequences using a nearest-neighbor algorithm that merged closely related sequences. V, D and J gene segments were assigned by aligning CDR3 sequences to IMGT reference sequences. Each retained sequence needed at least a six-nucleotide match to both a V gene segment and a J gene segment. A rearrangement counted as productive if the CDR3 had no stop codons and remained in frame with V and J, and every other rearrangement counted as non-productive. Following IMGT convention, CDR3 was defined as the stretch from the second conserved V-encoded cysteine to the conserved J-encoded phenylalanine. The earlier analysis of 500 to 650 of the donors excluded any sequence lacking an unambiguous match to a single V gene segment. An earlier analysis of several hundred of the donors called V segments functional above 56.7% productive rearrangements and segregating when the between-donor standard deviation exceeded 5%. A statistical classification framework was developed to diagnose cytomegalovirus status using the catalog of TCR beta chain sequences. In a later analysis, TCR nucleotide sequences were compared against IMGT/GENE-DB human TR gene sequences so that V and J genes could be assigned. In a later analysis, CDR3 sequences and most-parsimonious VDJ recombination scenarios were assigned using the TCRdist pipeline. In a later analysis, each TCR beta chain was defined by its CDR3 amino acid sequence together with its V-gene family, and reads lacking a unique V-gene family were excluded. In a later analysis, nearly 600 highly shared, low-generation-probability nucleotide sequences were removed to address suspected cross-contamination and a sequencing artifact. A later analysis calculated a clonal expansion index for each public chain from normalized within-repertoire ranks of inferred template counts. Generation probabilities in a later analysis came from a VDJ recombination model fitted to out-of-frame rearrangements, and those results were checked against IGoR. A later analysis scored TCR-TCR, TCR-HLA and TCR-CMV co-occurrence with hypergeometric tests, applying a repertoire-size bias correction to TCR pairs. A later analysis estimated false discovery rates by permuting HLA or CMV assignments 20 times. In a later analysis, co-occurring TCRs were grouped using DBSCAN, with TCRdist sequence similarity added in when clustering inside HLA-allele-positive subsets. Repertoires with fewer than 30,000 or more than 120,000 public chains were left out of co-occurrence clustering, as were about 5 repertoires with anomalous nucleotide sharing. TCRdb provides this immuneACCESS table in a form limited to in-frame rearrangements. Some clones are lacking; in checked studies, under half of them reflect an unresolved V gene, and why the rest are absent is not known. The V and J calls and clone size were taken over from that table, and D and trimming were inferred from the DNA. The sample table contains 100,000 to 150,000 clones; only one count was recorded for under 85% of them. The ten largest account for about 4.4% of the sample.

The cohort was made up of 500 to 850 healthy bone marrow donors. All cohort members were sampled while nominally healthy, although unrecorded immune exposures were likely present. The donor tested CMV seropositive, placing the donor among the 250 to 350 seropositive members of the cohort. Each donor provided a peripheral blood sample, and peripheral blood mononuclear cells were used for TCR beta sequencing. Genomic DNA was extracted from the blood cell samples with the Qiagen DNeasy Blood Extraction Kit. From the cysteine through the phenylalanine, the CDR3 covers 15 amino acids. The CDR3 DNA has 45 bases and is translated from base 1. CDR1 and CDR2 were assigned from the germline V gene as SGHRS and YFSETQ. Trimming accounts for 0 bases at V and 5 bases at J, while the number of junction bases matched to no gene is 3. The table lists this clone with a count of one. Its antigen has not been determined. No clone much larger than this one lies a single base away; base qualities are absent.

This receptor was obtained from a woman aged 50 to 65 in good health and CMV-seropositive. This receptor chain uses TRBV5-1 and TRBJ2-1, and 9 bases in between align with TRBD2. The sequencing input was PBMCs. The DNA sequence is TGCGCCAGCAGCTTGGAACCTAGCGGGGACAATGAGCAGTTCTTC. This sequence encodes CASSLEPSGDNEQFF.